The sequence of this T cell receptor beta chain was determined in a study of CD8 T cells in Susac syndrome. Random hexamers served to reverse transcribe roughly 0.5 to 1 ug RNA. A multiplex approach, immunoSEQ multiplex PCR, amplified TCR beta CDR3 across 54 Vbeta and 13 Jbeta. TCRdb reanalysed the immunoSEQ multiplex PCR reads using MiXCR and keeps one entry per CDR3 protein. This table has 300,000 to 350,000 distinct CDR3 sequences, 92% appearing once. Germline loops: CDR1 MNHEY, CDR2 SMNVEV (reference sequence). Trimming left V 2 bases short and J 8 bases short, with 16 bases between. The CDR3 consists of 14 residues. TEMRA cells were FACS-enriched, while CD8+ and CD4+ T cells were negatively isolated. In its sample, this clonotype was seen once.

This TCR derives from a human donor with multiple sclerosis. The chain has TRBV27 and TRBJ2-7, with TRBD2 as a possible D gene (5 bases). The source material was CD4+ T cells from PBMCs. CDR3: CASSLGVSGEKQYF. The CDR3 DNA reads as TGTGCCAGCAGTTTAGGGGTGAGCGGTGAAAAGCAGTACTTC.